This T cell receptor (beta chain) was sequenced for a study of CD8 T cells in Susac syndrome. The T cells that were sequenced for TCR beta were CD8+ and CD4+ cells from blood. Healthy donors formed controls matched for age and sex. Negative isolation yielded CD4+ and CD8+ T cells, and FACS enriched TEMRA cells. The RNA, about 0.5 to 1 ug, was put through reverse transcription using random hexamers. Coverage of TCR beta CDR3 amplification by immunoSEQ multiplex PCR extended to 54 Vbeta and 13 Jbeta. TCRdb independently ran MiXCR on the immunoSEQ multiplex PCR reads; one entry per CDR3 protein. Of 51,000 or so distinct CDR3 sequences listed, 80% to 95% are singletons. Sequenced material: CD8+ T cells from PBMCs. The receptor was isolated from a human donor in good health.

CDR3 loop: CASSELTSGAKNIQYF. The CDR3 region has the DNA TGTGCCAGCAGTGAACTAACTAGCGGAGCCAAAAACATTCAGTACTTC. This chain uses TRBV2 with TRBJ2-4; 8 bases line up with TRBD2. There are 16 residues in the CDR3. J gave up 0 bases and V 2 bases, and 3 bases lay outside the gene matches. The germline V gene has CDR1 SNHLY and CDR2 FYNNEI.